This TCR beta chain is drawn from a study of cytomegalovirus exposure and HLA in healthy donors (dated by TCRdb to the late 2010s). Looking at the study overall: An earlier analysis of about 530 of the donors reported approximately 260 Gb of sequence data and 90 million to 120 million unique TCR beta sequences obtained from around 190 million T cells. Rather than using new phenotypic data, the later analysis identified candidate immune exposures from TCR beta sequences and from how often those sequences occurred across donors. Along with the approximately 700-subject first cohort, a separate validation cohort of over a hundred different subjects was used. An early release covering over 500 HLA-typed donors comprised approximately 300 gigabases of sequencing data and around 86 million unique TCR sequences. Genome-wide SNP genotypes for about 65% of the roughly 700 donors were used in a later genetic analysis, which treated that subset as a discovery cohort. Of the approximately 370 genotyped donors, approximately 80% were placed in the genetic ancestry cluster associated with self-reported Caucasian donors. Across 300 to 500 genotyped donors of the cohort, an average of about 220,000 unique TCR beta nucleotide sequences per donor were sequenced, and roughly a sixth of those sequences were non-productive. Donor age, sex, ethnicity and CMV serostatus were compiled alongside the repertoire data. An earlier analysis of nearly 600 of the donors applied high-throughput TCR beta sequencing to assess whether each TCR beta V gene segment acted as functional or pseudogenic. Every repertoire in the discovery cohort had been generated on one and the same sequencing platform. To predict cytomegalovirus infection status, the study brought together high-throughput TCR immunosequencing, statistical association of individual TCRs with disease status, and machine learning. The study was designed to test whether signatures of past pathogen exposure could be identified by cataloging public T cell receptors. Both class I and class II loci were covered by HLA typing, at four-digit resolution. The T cell repertoires of some 700 subjects were profiled by immunosequencing and related to cytomegalovirus serostatus. A later analysis re-analyzed previously published TCR beta repertoires from roughly 630 donors and added high-resolution HLA genotyping to study TCR occurrence patterns. The number of typed donors differed by locus: 629-630 for A, B, C, DRB1 and DQB1; 522 for DQA1; approximately 610 for DPA1; and some 470 for DPB1. A handful of DR-DQ haplotypes were treated as single units for association and clustering because of strong linkage in the cohort. Overall study results and their limits: An association between a missense DCLRE1C variant and V-gene and J-gene trimming of TCR beta chains was found in a later genetic analysis and replicated in an independent cohort. Broadly in line with IMGT annotations, most TCR beta V segments showed up in productive rearrangements about 90% or about 30% of the time in an earlier analysis of several hundred of the donors. Linkage disequilibrium might explain the correlated functional status among segregating V segments, but an unknown experimental factor could not be excluded. Strong co-occurrence of HLA alleles, especially DR and DQ, made assigning TCR associations to individual alleles difficult. A later analysis found that most CMV-associated TCR beta chains appeared HLA-restricted, with HLA associations seemingly driven largely by CMV exposure. A later analysis found that TCR association rates varied across HLA loci, with DRB1 alleles showing the most associated TCRs and HLA-C alleles the fewest. A later analysis reported that several top co-occurrence clusters appeared linked to parvovirus B19, influenza, CMV and Epstein-Barr virus. The authors suggested that the approach could potentially be generalized to other disease states and immunological phenotypes. A later analysis found that HLA-associated TCR beta chains were more clonally expanded and had lower generation probabilities than equally common non-associated chains. While some public TCRs were present in many individuals, most TCR sequences turned up only very rarely across donors. In vitro tests confirmed that a few of the cytomegalovirus-associated TCR beta chains recognize cytomegalovirus antigens. A further reported finding was that TCR beta sequences accurately predicted the HLA-A and HLA-B alleles for most subjects in the first cohort. A total of around 150 TCR beta chains were listed by the study as associated with cytomegalovirus. Roughly uniform sequencing depth across donors was assumed in presence/absence analyses, although this assumption may not hold. Because counts were too low, roughly 18 rarely observed V segments, including chromosome 9 orphons, were left out of the earlier analysis of some 640 of the donors. The only immune exposure information available for the cohort was CMV serostatus. Because the 87-base-pair reads could not distinguish some IMGT-functional V segments, including TRBV6-2 and TRBV6-3, those segments were excluded. This cohort had only TCR beta chains sequenced, and the lack of alpha or paired-chain data limited which features could be detected. Cytomegalovirus status was reported to be diagnosed by the classifier with high specificity and sensitivity in both the original and validation cohorts. In a later analysis, about 17,000 TCR beta sequences were associated with specific HLA alleles at a false discovery rate of 0.05. Compared with the approximately 670-donor mean, donors in an Asian-associated ancestry cluster had fewer N-insertions in productive TCRs, according to a later genetic analysis. A cluster of highly shared sequence variants was judged likely to be a technical artifact of the sequencing pipeline. Because some donors lacked HLA typing at each locus, the association tests relied only on the typed subset.

The cohort was made up of hundreds of healthy bone marrow donors. At the time of sampling, all cohort members were nominally healthy, though unrecorded immune exposures were likely present. The donor tested CMV seronegative and was one of the 352 seronegative cohort members. Every donor gave a peripheral blood sample, and the peripheral blood mononuclear cells from that sample were used for TCR beta sequencing. Genomic DNA extraction from the blood cell samples was performed with the Qiagen DNeasy Blood Extraction Kit. The protocol used for the library was the immunoSEQ multiplex PCR assay. The multiplex PCR relied on a mix of 60 forward primers for TCR Vbeta segments and 13 reverse primers for TCR Jbeta segments. A multiplex PCR assay on genomic DNA amplified the CDR3 region of rearranged TCR beta genes. Amplified TCR beta libraries were sequenced as 87-base-pair reads on the Illumina HiSeq System. The paper's processing steps were these. A later analysis counted about 80 million unique TCR beta chains across the 550 to 800 repertoires, and roughly 11 million of these chains were shared by at least two donors. A nearest-neighbor algorithm error-corrected the raw reads and collapsed the reads into unique sequences, merging closely related sequences to remove PCR and sequencing errors. Alignment of CDR3 sequences to IMGT reference sequences was used to assign V, D and J gene segments. For a sequence to be retained, at least a six-nucleotide match to both a V gene segment and a J gene segment was required. Rearrangements were classified as productive when the CDR3 lacked stop codons and remained in frame with V and J, and all other rearrangements were classified as non-productive. CDR3 was defined according to IMGT convention as the region running from the second conserved V-encoded cysteine to the conserved J-encoded phenylalanine. The earlier analysis of some 600 of the donors excluded sequences that lacked an unambiguous match to a single V gene segment. In an earlier analysis of approximately 500 of the donors, a V segment was called functional when productive rearrangements were above 56.7%, and segregating when the standard deviation between donors exceeded 5%. A statistical classification framework was developed to diagnose cytomegalovirus status using the catalog of TCR beta chain sequences. V and J gene assignment, in a later analysis, came from comparing TCR nucleotide sequences with IMGT/GENE-DB human TR gene sequences. In a later analysis, CDR3 sequences and most-parsimonious VDJ recombination scenarios were assigned using the TCRdist pipeline. A later analysis defined each TCR beta chain by its CDR3 amino acid sequence plus V-gene family, and excluded reads lacking a unique V-gene family. To address suspected cross-contamination and a sequencing artifact, a later analysis removed roughly 580 highly shared, low-generation-probability nucleotide sequences. For each public chain, a later analysis derived a clonal expansion index from normalized ranks of inferred template counts within each repertoire. In a later analysis, generation probabilities were computed with a VDJ recombination model fitted to out-of-frame rearrangements, and the resulting probabilities were checked against IGoR. A later analysis scored TCR-TCR, TCR-HLA and TCR-CMV co-occurrence with hypergeometric tests, applying a repertoire-size bias correction to TCR pairs. A later analysis estimated false discovery rates by permuting HLA or CMV assignments 20 times. In a later analysis, co-occurring TCRs were grouped using DBSCAN, and TCRdist sequence similarity was added for clustering within HLA-allele-positive subsets. Repertoires with fewer than 30,000 or more than 120,000 public chains were left out of co-occurrence clustering, as were five repertoires with anomalous nucleotide sharing. Here the immuneACCESS table is served through TCRdb, limited to in-frame sequences with V and J called. Missing clones are a known gap in these copies; in checked studies unresolved V genes cover under half, and the rest lacks a known reason. V, J and clone size are taken as reported in that table, and D and trimming were inferred from the DNA itself. The sample contains approximately 180,000 clones, roughly 83% of them found a single time. The top ten hold 1.6% of the sample.

Note on this clone: It lacks a known antigen. Nothing much larger sits one base from this clone, and base qualities are not available.

From cysteine to phenylalanine, the CDR3 is 15 amino acids long. Solely the CDR3 DNA is kept, with 45 bases framed from the first base. At the junction V is shortened by 2 bases and J by 4 bases, with 13 bases in between. CDR1 and CDR2 are drawn from the germline V gene (reference sequence): LNHNV, YYDKDF. The sequenced sample consisted of PBMCs. Rearrangement joined TRBV15 to TRBJ2-3, with TRBD2 perhaps the D gene, on 6 matching bases. The TCR was taken from a woman in her forties or fifties in good health and CMV-seronegative. The CDR3 has the sequence CATSRSRLGPDTQYF. The DNA sequence is TGTGCCACCAGCAGATCCCGACTAGGTCCAGATACGCAGTATTTT.